This T cell receptor (beta chain) stems from a study of T cell responses to AZD1222 COVID-19 vaccine. Study findings and constraints: Baseline serostatus was positive in only six or seven AZD1222 recipients. Donors skewed white British and female; clonal diversity was possibly underestimated.

TCRdb keeps only in-frame clones here, not all; method: immunoSEQ multiplex PCR. The table includes around 150,000 clones, about 90% detected once. This clone was picked up one time. Its antigen is still unknown. The germline V gene encodes CDR1 SNHLY and CDR2 FYNNEI. The CDR3 runs 13 residues. The V gene lost 9 bases and the J gene lost 0 bases, with 11 bases spanning the gap. The sample here was peripheral blood, taken on day 0 of AZD1222 vaccination. This clonotype was obtained from an adult in good health. This chain links TRBV2 with TRBJ1-1, with D unresolved. The CDR3 reads CASGPHLNTEAFF. The CDR3, as DNA: TGTGCCAGTGGACCCCATTTGAACACTGAAGCTTTCTTT.